This T cell receptor (beta chain) appears in the sequencing data of a study of blood T cell repertoires in COVID-19 (dated by TCRdb to 2018 to 2020). Background for the entire study: Samples from collaborators originated in the United States, Italy and Spain and spanned both the acute and convalescent phases of COVID-19. Samples came from the ongoing ImmuneRACE study (first 160 participants) plus 1,254 subjects from 6 global collaborators. The material from the prospective study consisted of cDNA or gDNA derived from T cells, B-cell-depleted T cells, or PBMCs. A freely available public database, intended as a resource for researchers studying the immune response to SARS-CoV-2, is where the repertoires were released. Deeply sampled blood TCRbeta repertoires from subjects exposed to, actively infected with, or recovered from COVID-19 were included in the dataset. Sample metadata almost always included a de-identified subject ID, COVID-19 status, age in years and sex. Where available, HLA class I and class II types were taken from metadata supplied by the sample provider and were not determined by assay-based typing.

The immunoSEQ Assay, a bias-controlled multiplex PCR, was used to amplify TCRbeta CDR3 regions from genomic DNA. Per the source publication's procedure: The number of nucleated cells in each sample was estimated from the amplification of reference gene primers within the assay. To quantify the absolute abundance of each unique TCRbeta CDR3 rearrangement, sequence reads were collapsed and filtered. For each sample, productive Simpson clonality was calculated as the square root of Simpson's diversity index across productive rearrangements. Not all clones reach the TCRdb copy of this immuneACCESS table, which keeps in-frame sequences only. Checked studies attribute under half of the gap to unresolved V genes and leave the rest unexplained. V, J and clone size were drawn from that table, and D and trimming were deduced from the DNA. Across this sample there are about 160,000 clones, with approximately 85% seen only once. Approximately 7% of the sample goes to the ten largest clones.

The germline ends are 12 bases apart after V is trimmed by 2 bases and J by 2 bases. The germline V gene (reference sequence) yields SEHNR for CDR1 and FQNEAQ for CDR2. Taken from cysteine to phenylalanine, the CDR3 has 15 residues. The entry retains the CDR3 DNA only, 45 bases that are in frame from base 1. In Seattle, one collaborating source enrolled patients while the infection was active and tracked those patients longitudinally over the course of disease. Each collaborating institution followed its own protocols to collect whole blood in K2EDTA tubes. For TCRbeta analysis, collaborator samples were shipped as frozen whole blood, as isolated PBMCs, or as DNA extracted from either sample type. Beyond this particular receptor, the publication reports: How much clinical and demographic metadata was included differed by source and by participant, and the metadata was provided uncurated.

As for this clone: No cognate antigen has been identified for it. Base qualities were left out, and no much larger clone turns up one base away.

Sequenced: peripheral blood. The TCR comes from an older man with COVID-19, enrolled during active disease. The chain is assembled from TRBV7-9 and TRBJ2-5; the D segment cannot be called with confidence. The nucleotides are TGTGCCAGCAGCTTACCCCTCGGCGGTCAAGAGACCCAGTACTTC. It encodes CASSLPLGGQETQYF.